In this sample, the clone carrying this TCR beta chain turned up once. Here immunoSEQ multiplex PCR was the method, and the copy in TCRdb shows in-frame clones only, minus some. Of fewer than 30,000 clones in the sample, roughly 87% were seen once. The source of the sample is a study of T cell changes during pregnancy in multiple sclerosis. The source material was CD8+ T cells from peripheral blood mononuclear cells, sampled in the second trimester of pregnancy. The receptor was derived from a female donor with multiple sclerosis, enrolled in a pregnancy study.

CDR3 region: CASSLAGRFMGTGGSEAFF. The CDR3 coding sequence is TGTGCCAGCAGCTTGGCGGGGAGGTTTATGGGGACGGGTGGGTCTGAAGCTTTCTTT. The chain recombines TRBV5-4 with TRBJ1-1; tentatively, D is TRBD1 (5 bases). The CDR3 totals 19 residues. V lost 0 bases and J 6 bases, leaving 27 bases between the germline ends. In germline, CDR1 is SGHNT, CDR2 YYREEE (reference sequence).